The entry below describes one TCR delta chain. There is no known antigen for this receptor. Base qualities are not provided; no much larger clone lies one nucleotide away. This specimen comes from a study of γδ T cells in repeated Plasmodium falciparum infection (dated by TCRdb to about 2021). Concerning the study at large: The natural-infection arm enrolled Malian children exposed to intense seasonal malaria transmission, compared against age and gender matched Australian children. Malian gammadelta TCR repertoires were analysed cross-sectionally in periods with no transmission and longitudinally across episodes of acute febrile malaria. Roughly 5 malaria-naive U.S. adults underwent four controlled human malaria infections by bites from P. falciparum NF54-infected Anopheles stephensi mosquitoes over approximately 640 days. Using both natural infection in Mali and controlled human malaria infection, the study looked at the way repeated Plasmodium falciparum infection shapes the human gammadelta T cell repertoire. Samples from controlled-infection subjects were taken at baseline, just before selected infections, and 21 days after each infection. Study-wide findings and limitations: Vdelta2-negative gammadelta TCR repertoires from Malian children appeared more clonally expanded, less diverse and less shared than those of Australian children. The Malian cohort was drawn from a small rural village made up mostly of one ethnic group, which limits generalizability. Across time and infection, the Vgamma9/Vdelta2+ TCR repertoires showed a highly stable polyclonal makeup, with many TCRgamma sequences overlapping between individuals. Repeated controlled infections appeared to drive waves of new clonotype selection in Vdelta2-negative, largely Vdelta1+, gammadelta TCR repertoires. Analysis of inter-individual variability in gammadelta T cell responses was limited by the small size of the controlled-infection cohort.

Libraries came from multiplex PCR. Data came from an Illumina MiSeq. Every sorted gammadelta T cell sample had both its TCR gamma (TRG) and TCR delta (TRD) chains sequenced. The authors' analysis ran thus. The repertoire analyses drew on clonotype tree plots, the accumulated frequency of the top 20 clonotypes, and diversity index (DI) and D75 metrics. TCRdb reprocessed the public data with the CATT caller; entries with the same nucleotide sequence were combined afterwards. TCRdb, not the authors, supplied the V and J calls. Across this sample there are 85,000 to 90,000 delta-chain clones, with over 1.1% seen only once. The top ten constitute under 10% of the sample. The V and J ends are trimmed by 7 bases and 0 bases, leaving 27 bases between them. Sequences TSWWSYY (CDR1) and QGS (CDR2) are obtained from the germline V gene. The cysteine opens and the phenylalanine closes a CDR3 of 19 amino acids. Only CDR3 DNA is held: 57 bases, read in frame from base 1.

For bulk TCR repertoire analysis, Vgamma9/Vdelta2+ and Vdelta2-negative gammadelta T cell populations were isolated by flow sorting from peripheral blood mononuclear cells. The sequence joins TRDV1 to TRDJ1; TRDD3 is a weak D gene call, 5 bases matching. Germline matching of the DNA provided the J gene here, since TCRdb leaves it blank. The sequence was collected from a pool of human donors (malaria-infected and uninfected, not separated). Sequencing was carried out using gamma-delta T cells from blood. The CDR3 is CALVHSVQYVGGYTDKLIF. The DNA sequence is TGTGCTCTTGTCCACTCCGTTCAATACGTGGGTGGGTACACCGATAAACTCATCTTT.